The 29 T cell receptor beta chains reported below all come from one sample, sequenced in a study of T-cell memory formation after mild COVID-19. TCRdb re-derived calls from the 5' RACE reads in MiXCR, one entry per CDR3 protein. The sample includes about 350,000 distinct CDR3 sequences, approximately 13% seen only once; the top ten take 22%. The sample was PBMCs or a T cell subset sorted from them (not recorded which). Source of these receptors: a man between 18 and 35 years old who had mild COVID-19 (a few samples of this study predate the infection). Cell type and time point are not known.

The chain has TRBV7-3 and TRBJ2-1; D call uncertain. CDR1 is SGHTA, CDR2 FQGTGA, per germline. The CDR3 is 14 residues long. The germline V and J ends were trimmed by 5 bases and 5 bases, with 13 bases remaining between them. The CDR3 loop is CASSVSEPNNEQFF. The CDR3 region has the DNA TGTGCCAGCAGCGTAAGTGAACCAAACAATGAGCAGTTCTTC. Filled out from reference TRBV7-3 and TRBJ2-1, the complete variable domain reads GAGVSQTPSNKVTEKGKYVELRCDPISGHTALYWYRQSLGQGPEFLIYFQGTGAADDSGLPNDRFFAVRPEGSVSTLKIQRTERGDSAVYLCASSVSEPNNEQFFGPGTRLTVL.

The rearrangement links TRBV7-9 to TRBJ1-2; tentative D call: TRBD1 (5 bases). The V end was cut by 5 bases, the J end by 9 bases, with 16 bases between. This CDR3 comprises 13 residues. Germline V gene lookup returns CDR1 SEHNR and CDR2 FQNEAQ (reference sequence). The CDR3 sequence: CASSPGPTYCYTF. The CDR3 bases are TGTGCCAGCAGCCCGGGACCTACTTATTGCTACACCTTC.

V and J are TRBV18 and TRBJ1-2, with a possible D match to TRBD1 (5 bases). Germline CDR1 reads KGHSH; CDR2 reads LQKENI. This CDR3 has 14 residues. With 0 bases removed from V and 2 bases from J, the gap between germline ends came to 7 bases. Here the CDR3 reads CASSPPTANYGYTF. The CDR3 nucleotides are TGTGCCAGCTCACCACCGACAGCCAACTATGGCTACACCTTC. The whole variable domain, remainder taken from reference TRBV18 and TRBJ1-2, is NAGVMQNPRHLVRRRGQEARLRCSPMKGHSHVYWYRQLPEEGLKFMVYLQKENIIDESGMPKERFSAEFPKEGPSILRIQQVVRGDSAAYFCASSPPTANYGYTFGSGTRLTVV.

This clonotype was counted ten times or more. The chain links TRBV27 to TRBJ2-3; a possible D gene is TRBD2 (6 bases). CDR1 is MNHEY and CDR2 is SMNVEV in the germline V gene (reference sequence). The V end lost 6 bases, the J end lost 1 base, and 11 bases lay between the germline ends. The CDR3 has 14 amino acids. CDR3 region: CASSFGGGTDTQYF. In DNA, the CDR3 is TGTGCCAGCAGCTTTGGAGGGGGCACAGATACGCAGTATTTT.

This clonotype was seen many times. The rearrangement links TRBV5-1 to TRBJ2-1; D might be TRBD1 (5 bases). This CDR3 is 12 amino acids long. From germline, CDR1 is SGHRS and CDR2 YFSETQ. Trimming pared 0 bases from V and 8 bases from J, leaving 6 bases between. CDR3 in amino acids: CASSLGGYEQFF. The CDR3 coding sequence is TGCGCCAGCAGCTTGGGGGGCTATGAGCAGTTCTTC.

The genes are TRBV6-2 or TRBV6-3 and TRBJ2-3; 9 bases map to TRBD1. Germline CDR1 is MNHEY and CDR2 is SVGEGT. This CDR3 is built from 16 residues. Unmatched junction bases numbered 7, after V lost 2 bases and J lost 4 bases. The CDR3 nucleotides read TGTGCCAGCAGTTACAGTGGGACAGGGTCGGCAGATACGCAGTATTTT. As protein: CASSYSGTGSADTQYF.

The J gene is TRBJ2-3, the V gene TRBV4-3; D is uncertain. The CDR3 has 15 amino acids. Per the germline V gene, CDR1 is LGHNA and CDR2 is YSLEER. V lost 0 bases and J lost 0, with 7 bases in between. CDR3 coding DNA: TGCGCCAGCAGCCAAGATGGAGATAGCACAGATACGCAGTATTTT. It specifies CASSQDGDSTDTQYF.

The J gene is TRBJ2-3, the V gene TRBV10-1; 7 nucleotides align to TRBD1. With the DNA end fitting TRBJ2-7 better, the J assignment may be wrong. The germline V gene has CDR1 WNHNN and CDR2 SYGVQD (reference sequence). This CDR3 has 13 amino acids. In nucleotides, the CDR3 is TGCGCCGGAAAAGACAGGGCATTCTACGAGCAGTACGTC. Translating it yields CAGKDRAFYEQYV.

This clonotype has only a few counts. The rearrangement joins TRBV6-2 or TRBV6-3 to TRBJ1-4, with TRBD1 as a possible D gene (6 bases). The CDR3 runs to 14 residues. Per germline, CDR1 MNHEY and CDR2 SVGEGT. The V end lost 6 bases, the J end lost 6 bases, and 14 bases lay between the germline ends. The chain's CDR3 is CASRRRTAHEKLFF. CDR3 DNA: TGTGCCAGCAGACGAAGGACAGCCCATGAAAAACTGTTTTTT.

The chain has TRBV12-3 or TRBV12-4 and TRBJ2-5; D perhaps matches TRBD1 (6 bases). The CDR3 is 14 amino acids. The germline V and J ends were trimmed by 5 bases and 0 bases, with 10 bases remaining between them. In DNA form, the CDR3 reads TGTGCCAGCAGTGGGACATCGTACCAAGAGACCCAGTACTTC. Protein product: CASSGTSYQETQYF.

The chain couples TRBV20-1 to TRBJ2-5, with TRBD1 matching over 7 bases. Germline CDR1 is DFQATT and CDR2 is SNEGSKA (reference sequence). The CDR3 has 14 amino acids. After removal of 7 bases from V and 2 bases from J, the junction contained 10 bases not matched to a gene. The CDR3 sequence: CSGNHGTAQETQYF. In DNA form, the CDR3 reads TGCAGTGGGAATCACGGGACAGCTCAAGAGACCCAGTACTTC.

This clonotype was counted a few times. This chain connects TRBV30 to TRBJ2-1, with D tentatively TRBD2 (6 bases). The germline V and J ends were trimmed by 4 bases and 6 bases, with 7 bases remaining between them. This CDR3 has 11 amino acids. Germline V gives CDR1 GTSNPN, CDR2 SVGIG (reference sequence). The CDR3 sequence: CAWKEGNEQFF. The CDR3 coding sequence is TGTGCCTGGAAGGAGGGCAATGAGCAGTTCTTC.

This rearrangement joins TRBV20-1 to TRBJ1-5; D may be TRBD1 (5 bases). Germline lookup yields CDR1 DFQATT and CDR2 SNEGSKA (reference sequence). CDR3 length: 15 amino acids. The V end was cut by 6 bases, the J end by 3 bases, with 18 bases between. The chain's CDR3 is CSAEWGGRANQPQHF. The CDR3 DNA follows: TGCAGTGCCGAATGGGGCGGCAGGGCCAATCAGCCCCAGCATTTT.

The chain joins TRBV12-3 or TRBV12-4 to TRBJ2-3; D might be TRBD2 (5 bases). V dropped 7 bases and J dropped 2 bases, with 10 bases sitting between them. The CDR3 loop spans 13 amino acids. The CDR3 DNA sequence: TGTGCCAGCACCTGGGAGATCACAGATACGCAGTATTTT. Its protein product is CASTWEITDTQYF.

In its sample, this clonotype was seen a few times. The chain links TRBV12-3 or TRBV12-4 to TRBJ2-7; 13 nucleotides match TRBD2. The CDR3 runs to 18 residues. The V segment lost 5 bases and the J segment 4 bases; nucleotides outside the gene matches: 14. CDR3 nucleotide sequence: TGTGCCAGCAGTCAACAGGGGAAAGGACTAGCGGGGGTGTACGAGCAGTACTTC. Protein sequence: CASSQQGKGLAGVYEQYF.

This clonotype was seen only a few times. CDR3 sequence reads: CSVGRDRDSPLHF. CDR3 coding DNA: TGCAGCGTGGGCCGGGACAGGGATTCACCCCTCCACTTT. This rearrangement joins TRBV29-1 to TRBJ1-6, with TRBD1 matching over 9 bases. The CDR3 loop spans 13 amino acids. Losses at the gene ends were 6 bases for V and 8 bases for J; bases not matched to a gene: 5. The V gene's germline CDR1 is SQVTM and CDR2 ANQGSEA.

This clonotype was detected only a few times. The chain is built from TRBV12-3 or TRBV12-4 and TRBJ2-6; unclear D gene. CDR3 length: 13 residues. V lost 4 bases and J lost 7, with 8 bases in between. CDR3 region: CASSYGRANVLTF. CDR3 nucleotide sequence: TGTGCCAGCAGTTACGGGCGTGCCAACGTCCTGACTTTC.

This clonotype was counted at least ten times. V gene TRBV7-2 combines with J gene TRBJ1-1; D is ambiguous. V lost 5 bases and J 1 base, leaving 11 bases between the germline ends. This CDR3 spans 14 amino acids. Germline assignment: CDR1 SGHTA and CDR2 FQGNSA. DNA of the CDR3: TGTGCCAGCAGCCCGTCCTCGGGGAACACTGAAGCTTTCTTT. As protein: CASSPSSGNTEAFF.

The rearrangement uses TRBV24-1 and TRBJ2-2; possible D gene TRBD1, 5 bases. V lost 6 bases and J lost 5, with 12 bases in between. The CDR3 extends over 14 amino acids. Germline assignment: CDR1 KGHDR and CDR2 SFDVKD. The CDR3 reads CATSQQGRTGELFF. CDR3 in DNA: TGTGCCACCAGTCAGCAGGGCCGAACCGGGGAGCTGTTTTTT.

This clonotype was counted at least ten times. The chain combines TRBV12-3 or TRBV12-4 with TRBJ1-2; TRBD1 aligns across 7 bases. V was pared by 5 bases and J by 4 bases, with 4 bases of the junction left unmatched. This CDR3 is built from 13 residues. As DNA, the CDR3 is TGTGCCAGCAGTCCCGACAGGGCCTATGGCTACACCTTC. It encodes CASSPDRAYGYTF.

The V and J genes are TRBV5-1 and TRBJ1-2, with 8 bases matching TRBD1. Germline CDR1 and CDR2: SGHRS and YFSETQ. The CDR3 length is 18 residues. V lost 5 bases to trimming and J lost 3 bases; unmatched junction nucleotides: 18. CDR3 sequence reads: CASRDAGQAASGDYGYTF. DNA for the CDR3: TGCGCCAGCAGGGACGCGGGACAGGCGGCTTCAGGGGACTATGGCTACACCTTC.

This clonotype was seen more than once but under ten times. This chain joins TRBV20-1 and TRBJ2-1; TRBD1 or TRBD2 may be the D gene (6 bases each). CDR3 length equals 14 residues. The germline gives CDR1 DFQATT, CDR2 SNEGSKA (reference sequence). The V end lost 3 bases, the J end lost 3 bases, and 12 bases lay between the germline ends. The DNA of the CDR3 is TGCAGTGCTAGGGGCGGGACACTCTACAATGAGCAGTTCTTC. Translation gives CSARGGTLYNEQFF.

This clonotype came up a few times. The V call is TRBV7-2, the J call TRBJ1-2; D remains ambiguous. Germline CDR1 reads SGHTA; CDR2 reads FQGNSA. The CDR3 has 16 residues. V shed 4 bases and J shed 8 bases, with 23 bases lying between them. In DNA, the CDR3 is TGTGCCAGCAGCTCAGTAGCTTGGTCAGCGGGGTTCGGCTACACCTTC. This sequence encodes CASSSVAWSAGFGYTF.

This clonotype has only a few counts. The rearrangement joins TRBV11-2 to TRBJ2-5, with D hard to call. Trimming cost V 1 base and J 3 bases, with 6 bases left between them. From germline, CDR1 is SGHAT and CDR2 FQNNGV. CDR3 size: 13 residues. The CDR3 is CASSLGQEETQYF. Written as DNA, the CDR3 is TGTGCCAGCAGCTTAGGGCAGGAAGAGACCCAGTACTTC.

This clonotype was seen only a few times. V usage is TRBV4-2 and J usage is TRBJ1-2; D not resolved. The CDR3 runs to 14 residues. With 0 bases removed from V and 4 bases from J, the gap between germline ends came to 9 bases. CDR1 is LGHNA and CDR2 is YNFKEQ in the germline V gene. The CDR3 bases are TGTGCCAGCAGCCAAGAGCAAAGAGCCTATGGCTACACCTTC. Translated, it gives CASSQEQRAYGYTF.

The chain employs TRBV3-1 and TRBJ2-2; no clear D gene. Trimming took 5 bases from V and 9 from J, leaving 16 bases between them. This CDR3 is 14 amino acids long. Looked up from germline, CDR1 is LGHDT and CDR2 is YNNKEL (reference sequence). Here the CDR3 reads CASSAYSTVRELFF. The CDR3 DNA reads as TGTGCCAGCAGCGCGTACAGCACTGTCAGGGAGCTGTTTTTT.

This rearrangement joins TRBV7-6 to TRBJ1-1; 10 bases line up with TRBD1. This CDR3 region has 16 residues. The V gene's germline CDR1 is SGHVS and CDR2 FNYEAQ. J was trimmed by 3 bases and V by 3 bases; bases with no gene match: 7. In DNA, the CDR3 is TGTGCCAGCAGCTTCCCGGGGACAGGGGAATACACTGAAGCTTTCTTT. The encoded protein is CASSFPGTGEYTEAFF.

This clonotype was counted a few times. The genes are TRBV2 and TRBJ1-6; 10 bases are shared with TRBD1. V shed 9 bases, J shed 11 bases, and the junction held 16 bases outside the gene matches. From germline, CDR1 is SNHLY and CDR2 FYNNEI. This CDR3 contains 16 residues. The chain's CDR3 is CASLTGTGARKTPLHF. As DNA, the CDR3 is TGTGCCAGTCTCACCGGGACAGGGGCCCGAAAAACACCCCTCCACTTT.

There are many counts of this clonotype. The genes are TRBV6-5 and TRBJ2-2; maybe TRBD2 (5 bases). Trimming stripped 2 bases from V and 6 bases from J, with 13 bases between. The length of the CDR3 is 15 residues. CDR1 is MNHEY, CDR2 SVGAGI, per germline. The CDR3 loop reads CASSYIPSQAGELFF. The DNA for the CDR3 is TGTGCCAGCAGTTACATCCCTAGCCAGGCCGGGGAGCTGTTTTTT.